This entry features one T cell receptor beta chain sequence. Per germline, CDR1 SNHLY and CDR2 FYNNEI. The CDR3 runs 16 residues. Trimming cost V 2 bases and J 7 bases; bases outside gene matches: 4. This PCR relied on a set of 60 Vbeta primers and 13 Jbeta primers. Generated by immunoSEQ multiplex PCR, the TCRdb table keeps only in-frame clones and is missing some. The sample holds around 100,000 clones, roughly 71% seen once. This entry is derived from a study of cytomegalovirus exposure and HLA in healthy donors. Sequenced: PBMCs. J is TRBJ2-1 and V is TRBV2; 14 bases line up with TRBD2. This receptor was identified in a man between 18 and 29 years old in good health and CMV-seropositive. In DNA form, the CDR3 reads TGTGCCAGCAGTGAACAGACTAGCGGGGGGGCAAATGAGCAGTTCTTC. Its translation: CASSEQTSGGANEQFF.